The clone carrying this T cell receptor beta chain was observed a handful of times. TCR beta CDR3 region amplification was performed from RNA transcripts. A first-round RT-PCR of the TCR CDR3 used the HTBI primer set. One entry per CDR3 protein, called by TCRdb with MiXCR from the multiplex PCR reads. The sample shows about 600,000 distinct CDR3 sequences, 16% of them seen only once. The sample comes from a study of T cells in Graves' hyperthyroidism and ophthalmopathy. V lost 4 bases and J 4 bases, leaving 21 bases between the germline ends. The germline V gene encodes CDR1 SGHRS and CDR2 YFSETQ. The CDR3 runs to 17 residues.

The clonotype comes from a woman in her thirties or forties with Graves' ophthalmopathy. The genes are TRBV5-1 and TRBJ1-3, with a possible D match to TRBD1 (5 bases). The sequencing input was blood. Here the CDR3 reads CASSGRKAAGFGNTIYF. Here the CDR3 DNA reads TGCGCCAGCAGCGGGCGCAAGGCGGCAGGGTTCGGAAACACCATATATTTT.